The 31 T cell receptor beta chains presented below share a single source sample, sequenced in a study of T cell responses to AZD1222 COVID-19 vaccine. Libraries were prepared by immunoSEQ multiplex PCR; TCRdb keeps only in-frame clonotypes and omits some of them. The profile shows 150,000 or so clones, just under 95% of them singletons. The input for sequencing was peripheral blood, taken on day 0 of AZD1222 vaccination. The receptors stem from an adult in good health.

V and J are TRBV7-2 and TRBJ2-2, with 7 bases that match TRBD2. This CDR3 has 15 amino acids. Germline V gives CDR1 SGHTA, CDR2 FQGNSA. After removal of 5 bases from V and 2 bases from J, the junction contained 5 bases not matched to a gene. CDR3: CASSTRLANTGELFF. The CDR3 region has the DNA TGTGCCAGCAGCACCCGACTAGCTAACACCGGGGAGCTGTTTTTT.

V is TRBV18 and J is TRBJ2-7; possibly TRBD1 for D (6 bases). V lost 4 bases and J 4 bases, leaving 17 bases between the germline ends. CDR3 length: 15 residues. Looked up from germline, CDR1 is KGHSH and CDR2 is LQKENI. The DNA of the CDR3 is TGTGCCAGCTCACAAACAGACAGGACGGATTACGAGCAGTACTTC. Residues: CASSQTDRTDYEQYF.

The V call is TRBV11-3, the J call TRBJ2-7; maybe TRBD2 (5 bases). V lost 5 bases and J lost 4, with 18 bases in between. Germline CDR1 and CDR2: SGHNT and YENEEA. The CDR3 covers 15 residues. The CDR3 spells CASSVGGRTDYEQYF. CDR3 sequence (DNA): TGTGCCAGCAGCGTAGGAGGACGGACTGATTACGAGCAGTACTTC.

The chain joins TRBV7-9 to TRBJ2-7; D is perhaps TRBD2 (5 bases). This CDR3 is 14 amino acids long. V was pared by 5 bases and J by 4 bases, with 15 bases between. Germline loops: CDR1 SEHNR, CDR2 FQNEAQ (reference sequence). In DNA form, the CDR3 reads TGTGCCAGCAGCGTCCCCGGACTGAATTACGAGCAGTACTTC. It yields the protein CASSVPGLNYEQYF.

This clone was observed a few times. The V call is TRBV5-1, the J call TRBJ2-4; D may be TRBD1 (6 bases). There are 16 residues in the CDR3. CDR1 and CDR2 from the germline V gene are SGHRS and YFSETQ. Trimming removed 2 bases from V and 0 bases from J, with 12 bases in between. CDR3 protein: CASSLEQGVAKNIQYF. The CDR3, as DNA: TGCGCCAGCAGCTTAGAACAGGGAGTAGCCAAAAACATTCAGTACTTC.

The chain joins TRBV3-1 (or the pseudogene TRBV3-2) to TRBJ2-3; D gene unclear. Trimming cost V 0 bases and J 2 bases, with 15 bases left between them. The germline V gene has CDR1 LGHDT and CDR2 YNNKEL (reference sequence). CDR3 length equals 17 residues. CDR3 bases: TGTGCCAGCAGCCAAGATAGTGGGGTCTCAACCACAGATACGCAGTATTTT. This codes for CASSQDSGVSTTDTQYF.

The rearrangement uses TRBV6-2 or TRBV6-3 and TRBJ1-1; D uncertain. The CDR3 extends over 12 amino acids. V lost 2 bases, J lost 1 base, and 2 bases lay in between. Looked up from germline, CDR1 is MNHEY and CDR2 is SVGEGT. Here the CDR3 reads CASSYRNTEAFF. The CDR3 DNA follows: TGTGCCAGCAGTTACCGGAACACTGAAGCTTTCTTT.

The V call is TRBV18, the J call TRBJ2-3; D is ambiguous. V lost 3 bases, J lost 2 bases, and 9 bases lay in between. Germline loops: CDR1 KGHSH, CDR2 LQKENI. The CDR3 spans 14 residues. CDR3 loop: CASSPERTTDTQYF. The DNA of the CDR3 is TGTGCCAGCTCACCTGAGAGGACCACAGATACGCAGTATTTT. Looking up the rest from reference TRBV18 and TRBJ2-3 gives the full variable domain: NAGVMQNPRHLVRRRGQEARLRCSPMKGHSHVYWYRQLPEEGLKFMVYLQKENIIDESGMPKERFSAEFPKEGPSILRIQQVVRGDSAAYFCASSPERTTDTQYFGPGTRLTVL.

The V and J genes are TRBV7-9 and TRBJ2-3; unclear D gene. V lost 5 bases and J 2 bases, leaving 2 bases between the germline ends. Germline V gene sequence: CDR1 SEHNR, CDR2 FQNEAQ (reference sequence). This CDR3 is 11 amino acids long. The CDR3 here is CASSNTDTQYF. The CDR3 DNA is TGTGCCAGCAGCAACACAGATACGCAGTATTTT.

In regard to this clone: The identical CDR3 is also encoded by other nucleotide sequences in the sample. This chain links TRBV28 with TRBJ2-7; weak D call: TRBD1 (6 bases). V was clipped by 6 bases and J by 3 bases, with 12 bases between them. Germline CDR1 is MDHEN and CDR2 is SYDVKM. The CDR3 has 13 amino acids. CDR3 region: CASSQTGSYEQYF. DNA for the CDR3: TGTGCCAGCAGCCAGACAGGTAGCTACGAGCAGTACTTC. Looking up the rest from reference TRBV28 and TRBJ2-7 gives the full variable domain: DVKVTQSSRYLVKRTGEKVFLECVQDMDHENMFWYRQDPGLGLRLIYFSYDVKMKEKGDIPEGYSVSREKKERFSLILESASTNQTSMYLCASSQTGSYEQYFGPGTRLTVT.

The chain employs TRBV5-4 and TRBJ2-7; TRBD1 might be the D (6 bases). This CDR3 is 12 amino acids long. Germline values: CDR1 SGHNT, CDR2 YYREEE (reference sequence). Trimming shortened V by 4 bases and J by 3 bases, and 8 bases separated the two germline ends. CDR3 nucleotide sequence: TGTGCCAGCAGCACACAGGGCTACGAGCAGTACTTC. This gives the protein CASSTQGYEQYF. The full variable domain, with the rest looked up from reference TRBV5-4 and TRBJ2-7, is ETGVTQSPTHLIKTRGQQVTLRCSSQSGHNTVSWYQQALGQGPQFIFQYYREEENGRGNFPPRFSGLQFPNYSSELNVNALELDDSALYLCASSTQGYEQYFGPGTRLTVT.

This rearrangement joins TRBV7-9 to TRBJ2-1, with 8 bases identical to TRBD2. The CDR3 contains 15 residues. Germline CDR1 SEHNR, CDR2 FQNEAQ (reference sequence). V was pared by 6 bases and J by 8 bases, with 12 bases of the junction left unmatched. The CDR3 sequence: CASRPTSGQTYEQFF. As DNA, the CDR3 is TGTGCCAGCAGACCCACTAGCGGACAAACCTATGAGCAGTTCTTC.

CDR3 in DNA: TGTGCCAGCTCTCCCTCGGACTATGGCTACACCTTC. Translation: CASSPSDYGYTF. The J gene is TRBJ1-2, the V gene TRBV18; D is unresolved. CDR3 length equals 12 residues. V dropped 6 bases and J dropped 3 bases, with 8 bases sitting between them. The V gene's germline CDR1 is KGHSH and CDR2 LQKENI.

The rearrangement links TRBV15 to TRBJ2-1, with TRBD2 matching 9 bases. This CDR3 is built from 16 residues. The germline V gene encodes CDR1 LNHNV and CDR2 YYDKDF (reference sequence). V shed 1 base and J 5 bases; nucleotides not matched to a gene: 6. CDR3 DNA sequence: TGTGCCACCAGCAGAGTTAGCGGGAGCCCGGACAATGAGCAGTTCTTC. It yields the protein CATSRVSGSPDNEQFF.

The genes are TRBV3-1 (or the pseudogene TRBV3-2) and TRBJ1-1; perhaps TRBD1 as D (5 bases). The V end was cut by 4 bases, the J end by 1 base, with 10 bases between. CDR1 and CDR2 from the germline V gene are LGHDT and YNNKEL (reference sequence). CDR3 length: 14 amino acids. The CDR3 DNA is TGTGCCAGCAGCCCCTCCGGGGGGAACACTGAAGCTTTCTTT. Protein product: CASSPSGGNTEAFF.

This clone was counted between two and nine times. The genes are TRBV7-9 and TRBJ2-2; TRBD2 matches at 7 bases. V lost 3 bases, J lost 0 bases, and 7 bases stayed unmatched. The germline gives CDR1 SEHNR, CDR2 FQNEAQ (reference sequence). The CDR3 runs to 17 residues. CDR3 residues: CASSLGLRVTNTGELFF. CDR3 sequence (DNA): TGTGCCAGCAGCTTGGGACTAAGGGTTACGAACACCGGGGAGCTGTTTTTT.

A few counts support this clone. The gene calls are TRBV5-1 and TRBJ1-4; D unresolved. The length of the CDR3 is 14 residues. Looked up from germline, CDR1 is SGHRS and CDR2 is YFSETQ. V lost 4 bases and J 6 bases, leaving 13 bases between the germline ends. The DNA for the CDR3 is TGCGCCAGCAGCACCTTGGGTCGGGATGAAAAACTGTTTTTT. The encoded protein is CASSTLGRDEKLFF.

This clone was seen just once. The chain's CDR3 is CASSRAGAPFGYEQYF. The CDR3 DNA is TGTGCCAGCAGCCGAGCCGGGGCCCCATTTGGGTACGAGCAGTACTTC. The chain employs TRBV5-4 and TRBJ2-7, with D perhaps being TRBD1 or TRBD2 (5 bases each). The length of the CDR3 is 16 residues. Germline CDR1 reads SGHNT; CDR2 reads YYREEE (reference sequence). Trimming cost V 4 bases and J 4 bases, with 21 bases left between them.

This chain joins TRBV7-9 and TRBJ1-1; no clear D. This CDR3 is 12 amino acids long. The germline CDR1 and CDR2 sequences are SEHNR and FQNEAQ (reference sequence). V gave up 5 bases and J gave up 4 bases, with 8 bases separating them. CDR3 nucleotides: TGTGCCAGCAGCGCAGCGGCCACTGAAGCTTTCTTT. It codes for CASSAAATEAFF.

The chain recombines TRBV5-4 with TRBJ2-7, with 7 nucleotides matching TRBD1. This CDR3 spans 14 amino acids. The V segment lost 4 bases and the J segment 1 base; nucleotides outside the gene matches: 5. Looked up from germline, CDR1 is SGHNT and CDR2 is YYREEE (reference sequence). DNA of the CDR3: TGTGCCAGCAGCGGACCGGGACAGTCCTACGAGCAGTACTTC. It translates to CASSGPGQSYEQYF.

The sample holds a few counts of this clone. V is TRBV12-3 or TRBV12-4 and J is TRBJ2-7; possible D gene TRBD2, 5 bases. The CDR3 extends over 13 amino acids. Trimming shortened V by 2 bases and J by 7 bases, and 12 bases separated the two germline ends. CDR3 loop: CASSLRGLIEQYF. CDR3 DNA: TGTGCCAGCAGTTTAAGAGGACTCATAGAGCAGTACTTC.

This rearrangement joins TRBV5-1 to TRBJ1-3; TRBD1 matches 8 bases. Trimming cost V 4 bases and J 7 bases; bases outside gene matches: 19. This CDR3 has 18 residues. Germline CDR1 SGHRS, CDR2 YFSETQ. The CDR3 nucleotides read TGCGCCAGCAGCCGAACGCCCCGACAGGGGCCCGAGAGGAACACCATATATTTT. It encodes CASSRTPRQGPERNTIYF. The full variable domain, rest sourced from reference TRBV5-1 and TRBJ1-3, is KAGVTQTPRYLIKTRGQQVTLSCSPISGHRSVSWYQQTPGQGLQFLFEYFSETQRNKGNFPGRFSGRQFSNSRSEMNVSTLELGDSALYLCASSRTPRQGPERNTIYFGEGSWLTVV.

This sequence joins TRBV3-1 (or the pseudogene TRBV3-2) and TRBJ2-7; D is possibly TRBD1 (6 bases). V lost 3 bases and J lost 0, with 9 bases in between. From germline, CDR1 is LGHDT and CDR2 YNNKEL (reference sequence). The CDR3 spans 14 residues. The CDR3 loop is CASSHKGGSYEQYF. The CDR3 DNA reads TGTGCCAGCAGCCACAAAGGGGGCTCCTACGAGCAGTACTTC.

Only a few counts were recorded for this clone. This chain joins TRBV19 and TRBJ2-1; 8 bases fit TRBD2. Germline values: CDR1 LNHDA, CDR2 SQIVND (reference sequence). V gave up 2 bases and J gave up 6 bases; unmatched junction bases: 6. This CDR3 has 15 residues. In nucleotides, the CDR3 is TGTGCCAGTAGTATATCTAGCGGGCCATCCAATGAGCAGTTCTTC. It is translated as CASSISSGPSNEQFF.

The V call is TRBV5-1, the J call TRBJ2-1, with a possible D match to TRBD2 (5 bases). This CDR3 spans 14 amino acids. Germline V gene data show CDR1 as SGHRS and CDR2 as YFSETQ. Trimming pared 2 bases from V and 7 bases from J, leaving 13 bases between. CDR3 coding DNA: TGCGCCAGCAGCTTATCCGGGGTGTCGAATGAGCAGTTCTTC. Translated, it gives CASSLSGVSNEQFF. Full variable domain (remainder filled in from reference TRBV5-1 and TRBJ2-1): KAGVTQTPRYLIKTRGQQVTLSCSPISGHRSVSWYQQTPGQGLQFLFEYFSETQRNKGNFPGRFSGRQFSNSRSEMNVSTLELGDSALYLCASSLSGVSNEQFFGPGTRLTVL.

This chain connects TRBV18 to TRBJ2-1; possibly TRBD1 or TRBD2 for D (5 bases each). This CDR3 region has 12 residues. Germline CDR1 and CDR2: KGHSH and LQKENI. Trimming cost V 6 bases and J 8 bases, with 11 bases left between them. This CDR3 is CASSGTGHEQFF. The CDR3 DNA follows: TGTGCCAGCTCGGGGACCGGCCATGAGCAGTTCTTC.

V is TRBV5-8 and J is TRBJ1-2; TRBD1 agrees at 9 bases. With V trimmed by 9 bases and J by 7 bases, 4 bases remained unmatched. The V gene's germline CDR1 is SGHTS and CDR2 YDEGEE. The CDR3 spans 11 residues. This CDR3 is CANDRGAGYTF. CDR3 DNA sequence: TGTGCCAACGACAGGGGGGCTGGCTACACCTTC. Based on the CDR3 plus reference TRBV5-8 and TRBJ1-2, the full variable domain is EAGVTQSPTHLIKTRGQQATLRCSPISGHTSVYWYQQALGLGLQFLLWYDEGEERNRGNFPPRFSGRQFPNYSSELNVNALELEDSALYLCANDRGAGYTFGSGTRLTVV.

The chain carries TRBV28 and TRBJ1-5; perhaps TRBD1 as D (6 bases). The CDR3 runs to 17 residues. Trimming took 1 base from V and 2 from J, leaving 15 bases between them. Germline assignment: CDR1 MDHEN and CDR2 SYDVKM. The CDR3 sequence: CASSLSSGVGGNQPQHF. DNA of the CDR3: TGTGCCAGCAGTTTATCGTCAGGGGTTGGGGGCAATCAGCCCCAGCATTTT.

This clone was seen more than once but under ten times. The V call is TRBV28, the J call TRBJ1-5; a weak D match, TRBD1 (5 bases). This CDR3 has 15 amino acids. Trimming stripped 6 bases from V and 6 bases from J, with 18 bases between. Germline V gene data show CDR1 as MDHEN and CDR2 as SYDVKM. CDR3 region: CASRLPSGGGQPQHF. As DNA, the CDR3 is TGTGCCAGCAGACTTCCGTCGGGGGGGGGTCAGCCCCAGCATTTT.

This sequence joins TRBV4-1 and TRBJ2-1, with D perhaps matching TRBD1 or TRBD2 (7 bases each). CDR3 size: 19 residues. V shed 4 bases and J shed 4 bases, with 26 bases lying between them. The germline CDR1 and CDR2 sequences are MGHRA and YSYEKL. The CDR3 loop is CASSLGTVHGAGSYNEQFF. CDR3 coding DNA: TGCGCCAGCAGCCTTGGGACAGTACATGGAGCGGGAAGTTACAATGAGCAGTTCTTC.

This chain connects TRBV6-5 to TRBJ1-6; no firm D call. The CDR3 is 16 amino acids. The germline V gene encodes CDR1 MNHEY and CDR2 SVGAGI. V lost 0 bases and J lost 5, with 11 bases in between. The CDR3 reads CASSYSAGWDNSPLHF. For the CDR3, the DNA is TGTGCCAGCAGTTACTCAGCGGGTTGGGATAATTCACCCCTCCACTTT.